The clone carrying this T cell receptor (beta chain) was seen a few times. Its target is not known. The sample is drawn from a study of beta chain features in type 1 diabetes. As for the study in general: On cell yields, gender and age, patients and healthy donors were similar. Whole-study results and caveats: Insertions were fewer and deletions more numerous at VDJ junctions in type 1 diabetes patients.

Germline trimming cut 4 bases from V and 4 bases from J; bases unmatched to any gene: 4. Germline V lookup: CDR1 MNHEY, CDR2 SVGAGI. The CDR3 has 14 residues. Using CD45RO/CCR7/CD25/CD127/CD95/CD27, CD4+ naive, central memory, regulatory and stem cell-like memory cells were sorted. What was sequenced were expressed TCRB transcripts, since all of the isolated RNA had been reverse transcribed. Naive, central memory and regulatory T cell samples averaged about 3.5 million reads. Clones were sequenced by immunoSEQ multiplex PCR, and TCRdb holds only the in-frame ones, with some missing. The data contain 130,000 to 150,000 clones, just over 9% of them seen just once; the ten biggest clones take up about 0.66%.

The sequence came from a man between 18 and 29 years old in good health. V and J are TRBV6-5 and TRBJ2-7; 10 bases line up with TRBD2. Material: central memory CD4+ T cells from blood. CDR3 residues: CASSLLAGTYEQYF. CDR3 DNA sequence: TGTGCCAGCAGTTTACTAGCGGGGACTTACGAGCAGTACTTC.